Sequencing of this T cell receptor beta chain was carried out in a study of CD4 T cells in relation to SARS-CoV-2 and coronaviruses. Points from the study as a whole: No donor gave both pre-pandemic and post-infection samples.

In germline, CDR1 is SSHAT, CDR2 FNYEAQ (reference sequence). V lost 2 bases, J lost 4 bases, and 6 bases stayed unmatched. This CDR3 comprises 15 residues. The repertoire was sequenced with immunoSEQ multiplex PCR; TCRdb's copy has only in-frame clones and lacks some. In the table there are nearly 20,000 clones, about 80% of which are singletons. A word on this clone: The antigen remains unidentified.

Unexposed donor CD4+ T cells date from about 2011-2019, before the COVID-19 pandemic. Isolation of CD4+ T cells took place after around 11 days in culture. Unexposed-donor CD4+ T cells were probed with SARS-CoV-2 S/N and four cold-coronavirus spikes, cells permitting. The rearrangement joins TRBV7-7 to TRBJ2-7, with 9 nucleotides matching TRBD1. The specimen sequenced was CD4+ T cells from PBMCs, cultured in vitro. The TCR sequence derives from a human donor in good health. The CDR3 loop is CASSLSLGQGYEQYF. The CDR3 region has the DNA TGTGCCAGCAGCTTAAGCCTGGGACAGGGTTACGAGCAGTACTTC.